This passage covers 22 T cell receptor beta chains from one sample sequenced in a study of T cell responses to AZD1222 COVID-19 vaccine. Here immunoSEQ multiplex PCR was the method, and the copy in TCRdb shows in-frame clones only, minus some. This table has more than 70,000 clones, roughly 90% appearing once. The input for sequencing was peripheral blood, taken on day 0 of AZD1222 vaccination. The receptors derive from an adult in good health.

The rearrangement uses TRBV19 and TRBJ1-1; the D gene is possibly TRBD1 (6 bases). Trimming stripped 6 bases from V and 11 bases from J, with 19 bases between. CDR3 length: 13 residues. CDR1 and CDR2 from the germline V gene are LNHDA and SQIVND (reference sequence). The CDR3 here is CASRPPGAPRAFF. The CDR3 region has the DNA TGTGCCAGTAGGCCTCCAGGGGCTCCCCGGGCTTTCTTT.

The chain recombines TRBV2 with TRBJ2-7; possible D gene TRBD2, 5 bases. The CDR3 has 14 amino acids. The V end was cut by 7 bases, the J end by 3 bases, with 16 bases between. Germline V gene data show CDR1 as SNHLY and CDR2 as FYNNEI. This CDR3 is CASNPGWSYYEQYF. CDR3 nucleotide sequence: TGTGCCAGCAACCCGGGATGGTCCTACTACGAGCAGTACTTC.

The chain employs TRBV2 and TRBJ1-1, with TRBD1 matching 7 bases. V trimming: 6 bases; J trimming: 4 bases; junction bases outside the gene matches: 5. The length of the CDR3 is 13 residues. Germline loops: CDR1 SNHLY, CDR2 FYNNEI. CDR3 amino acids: CASRLQGPTEAFF. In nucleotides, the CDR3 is TGTGCCAGCAGACTACAGGGGCCCACTGAAGCTTTCTTT. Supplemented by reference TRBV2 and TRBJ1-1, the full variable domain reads EPEVTQTPSHQVTQMGQEVILRCVPISNHLYFYWYRQILGQKVEFLVSFYNNEISEKSEIFDDQFSVERPDGSNFTLKIRSTKLEDSAMYFCASRLQGPTEAFFGQGTRLTVV.

CDR3 bases: TGTGCCAGCAGCTTGCCCGCGAGCTCCTACAATGAGCAGTTCTTC. As protein: CASSLPASSYNEQFF. The chain combines TRBV5-4 with TRBJ2-1; D remains ambiguous. Between the trimmed V and J ends, which lost 1 base and 0 bases, there was a span of 8 bases. This CDR3 is built from 15 residues. From germline, CDR1 is SGHNT and CDR2 YYREEE (reference sequence).

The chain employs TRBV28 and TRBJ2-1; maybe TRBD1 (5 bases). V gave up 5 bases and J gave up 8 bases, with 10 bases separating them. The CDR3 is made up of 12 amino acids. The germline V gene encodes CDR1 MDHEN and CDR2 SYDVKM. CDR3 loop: CASSQQQDEQFF. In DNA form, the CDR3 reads TGTGCCAGCAGTCAACAACAGGATGAGCAGTTCTTC. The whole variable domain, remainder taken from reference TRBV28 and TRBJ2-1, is DVKVTQSSRYLVKRTGEKVFLECVQDMDHENMFWYRQDPGLGLRLIYFSYDVKMKEKGDIPEGYSVSREKKERFSLILESASTNQTSMYLCASSQQQDEQFFGPGTRLTVL.

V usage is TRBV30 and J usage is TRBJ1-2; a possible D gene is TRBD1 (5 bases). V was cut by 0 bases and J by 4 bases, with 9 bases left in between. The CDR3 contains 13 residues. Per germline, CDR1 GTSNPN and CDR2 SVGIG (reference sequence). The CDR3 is CAWSVGTGYGYTF. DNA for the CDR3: TGTGCCTGGAGTGTCGGGACGGGCTATGGCTACACCTTC.

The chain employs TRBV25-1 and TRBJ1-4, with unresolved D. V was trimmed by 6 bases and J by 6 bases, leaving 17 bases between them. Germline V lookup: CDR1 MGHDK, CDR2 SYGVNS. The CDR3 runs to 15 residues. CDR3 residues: CASSGGRSKDEKLFF. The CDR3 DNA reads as TGTGCCAGCAGCGGAGGGAGGAGTAAAGATGAAAAACTGTTTTTT. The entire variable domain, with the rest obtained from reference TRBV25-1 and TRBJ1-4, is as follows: EADIYQTPRYLVIGTGKKITLECSQTMGHDKMYWYQQDPGMELHLIHYSYGVNSTEKGDLSSESTVSRIRTEHFPLTLESARPSHTSQYLCASSGGRSKDEKLFFGSGTQLSVL.

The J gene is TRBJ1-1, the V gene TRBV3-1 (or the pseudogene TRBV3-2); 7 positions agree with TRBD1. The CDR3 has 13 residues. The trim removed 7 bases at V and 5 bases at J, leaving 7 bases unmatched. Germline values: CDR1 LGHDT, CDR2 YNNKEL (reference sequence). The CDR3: CASNEGAKTEAFF. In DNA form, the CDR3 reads TGTGCCAGCAATGAGGGGGCAAAGACTGAAGCTTTCTTT.

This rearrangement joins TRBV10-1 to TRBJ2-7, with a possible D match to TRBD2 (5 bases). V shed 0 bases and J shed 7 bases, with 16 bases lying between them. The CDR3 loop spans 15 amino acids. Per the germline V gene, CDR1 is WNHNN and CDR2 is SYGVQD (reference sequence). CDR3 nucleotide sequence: TGCGCCAGCAGTGAGTCTAGAGGGAAAATGGGGGAGCAGTACTTC. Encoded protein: CASSESRGKMGEQYF.

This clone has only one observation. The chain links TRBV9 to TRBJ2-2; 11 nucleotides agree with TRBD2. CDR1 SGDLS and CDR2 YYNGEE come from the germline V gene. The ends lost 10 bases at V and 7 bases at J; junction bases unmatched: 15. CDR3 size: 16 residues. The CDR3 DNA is TGTGCCGGGGGGACTAGCGGTTCCGGGGCGATCGGGGAGCTGTTTTTT. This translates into CAGGTSGSGAIGELFF.

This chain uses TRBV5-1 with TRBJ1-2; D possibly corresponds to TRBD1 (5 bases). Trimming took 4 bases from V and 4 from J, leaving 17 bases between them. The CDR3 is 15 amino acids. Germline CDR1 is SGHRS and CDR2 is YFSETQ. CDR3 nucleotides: TGCGCCAGCAGCATGGGACCCGTCTTCCCCTATGGCTACACCTTC. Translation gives CASSMGPVFPYGYTF.

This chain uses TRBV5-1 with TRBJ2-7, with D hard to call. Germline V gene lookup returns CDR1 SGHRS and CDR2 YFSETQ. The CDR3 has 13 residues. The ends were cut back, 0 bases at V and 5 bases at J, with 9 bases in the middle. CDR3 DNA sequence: TGCGCCAGCAGCTTGGTGGGTTCCCACGAGCAGTACTTC. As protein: CASSLVGSHEQYF.

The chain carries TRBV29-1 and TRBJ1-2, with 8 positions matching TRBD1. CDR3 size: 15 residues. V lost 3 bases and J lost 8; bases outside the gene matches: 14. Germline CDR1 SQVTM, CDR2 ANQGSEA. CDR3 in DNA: TGCAGCGTTGATAAGCTGGGGACAGGAGTGCCGGGCTACACCTTC. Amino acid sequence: CSVDKLGTGVPGYTF.

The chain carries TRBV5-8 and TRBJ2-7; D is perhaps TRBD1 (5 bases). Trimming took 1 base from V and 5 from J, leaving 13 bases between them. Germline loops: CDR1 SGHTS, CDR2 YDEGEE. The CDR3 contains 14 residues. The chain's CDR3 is CASSLFSGRNEQYF. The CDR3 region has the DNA TGTGCCAGCAGCTTGTTCTCAGGGCGAAACGAGCAGTACTTC.

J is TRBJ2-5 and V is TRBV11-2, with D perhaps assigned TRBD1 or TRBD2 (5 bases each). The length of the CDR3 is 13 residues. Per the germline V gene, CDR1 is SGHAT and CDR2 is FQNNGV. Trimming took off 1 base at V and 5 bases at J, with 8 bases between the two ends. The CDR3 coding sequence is TGTGCCAGCAGCTTAGGTCGGGACGAGACCCAGTACTTC. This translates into CASSLGRDETQYF.

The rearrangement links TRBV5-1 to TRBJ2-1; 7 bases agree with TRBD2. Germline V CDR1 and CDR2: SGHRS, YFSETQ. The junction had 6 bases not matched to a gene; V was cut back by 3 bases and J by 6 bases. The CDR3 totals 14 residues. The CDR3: CASSWTSLVNEQFF. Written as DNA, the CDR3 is TGCGCCAGCAGCTGGACTAGTCTGGTCAATGAGCAGTTCTTC.

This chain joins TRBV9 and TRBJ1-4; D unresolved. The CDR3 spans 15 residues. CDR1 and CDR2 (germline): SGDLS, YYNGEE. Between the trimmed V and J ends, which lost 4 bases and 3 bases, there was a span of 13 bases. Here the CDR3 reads CASSPVGGANEKLFF. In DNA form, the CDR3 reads TGTGCCAGCAGCCCCGTAGGTGGCGCTAATGAAAAACTGTTTTTT.

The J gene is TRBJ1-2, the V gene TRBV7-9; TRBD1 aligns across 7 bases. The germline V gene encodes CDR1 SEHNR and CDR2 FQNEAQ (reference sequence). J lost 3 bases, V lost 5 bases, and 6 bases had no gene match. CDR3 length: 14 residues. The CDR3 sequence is CASSRDTGDYGYTF. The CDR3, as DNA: TGTGCCAGCAGCCGAGATACAGGGGACTATGGCTACACCTTC.

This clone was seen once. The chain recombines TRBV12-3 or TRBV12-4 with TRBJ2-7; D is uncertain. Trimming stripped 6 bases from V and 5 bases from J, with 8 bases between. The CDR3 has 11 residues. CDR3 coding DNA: TGTGCCAGCAGAGGGTTGCACGAGCAGTACTTC. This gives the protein CASRGLHEQYF.

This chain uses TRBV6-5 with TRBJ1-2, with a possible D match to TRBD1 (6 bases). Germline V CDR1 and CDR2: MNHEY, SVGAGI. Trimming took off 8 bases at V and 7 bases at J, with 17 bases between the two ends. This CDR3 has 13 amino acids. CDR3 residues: CASRRGAGSGYTF. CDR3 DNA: TGTGCCAGCCGACGGGGGGCAGGTTCTGGCTACACCTTC.

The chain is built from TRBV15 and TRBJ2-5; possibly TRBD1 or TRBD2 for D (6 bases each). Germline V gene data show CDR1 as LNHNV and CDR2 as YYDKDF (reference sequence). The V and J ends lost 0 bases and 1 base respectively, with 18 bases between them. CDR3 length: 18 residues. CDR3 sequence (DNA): TGTGCCACCAGCAGAGATGAGGGGGGACAAGGGTTCCAAGAGACCCAGTACTTC. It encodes CATSRDEGGQGFQETQYF.

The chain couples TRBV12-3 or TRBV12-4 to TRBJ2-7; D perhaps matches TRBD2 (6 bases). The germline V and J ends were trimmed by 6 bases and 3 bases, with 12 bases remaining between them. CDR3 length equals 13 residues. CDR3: CASSRDSNYEQYF. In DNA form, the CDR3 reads TGTGCCAGCAGCCGGGACTCAAACTACGAGCAGTACTTC.